The 15 T cell receptor beta chains listed next were all sequenced from one sample in a study of CD8 T cells in ankylosing spondylitis. TCRdb recomputed calls from the 5' RACE reads with MiXCR, one row per CDR3 protein. The sample includes more than 150,000 distinct CDR3 sequences, about 13% of them seen just once. The sequenced sample was blood, either unsorted or a sorted T cell fraction (not recorded which). The receptor set was obtained from a male donor with ankylosing spondylitis or in good health (not recorded which).

The chain carries TRBV10-1 and TRBJ2-7; D is unresolved. Deletions cut 4 bases from V and 0 bases from J, with 10 bases between. The CDR3 covers 14 residues. The germline V gene encodes CDR1 WNHNN and CDR2 SYGVQD (reference sequence). As DNA, the CDR3 is TGCGCCAGCAGTGCCGAGGCAGGCTCCTACGAGCAGTACTTC. Its translation is CASSAEAGSYEQYF.

This clonotype was seen a handful of times. The rearrangement links TRBV12-3 or TRBV12-4 to TRBJ2-7, with TRBD2 matching over 9 bases. J lost 5 bases, V lost 8 bases, and 10 bases had no gene match. CDR3 length: 14 amino acids. CDR3 coding DNA: TGTGCCAGCCATGCGGGGGGGCCTGTAGACGAGCAGTACTTC. Its translation: CASHAGGPVDEQYF.

The chain recombines TRBV20-1 with TRBJ2-7; 9 bases agree with TRBD2. The V and J ends lost 2 bases and 2 bases, in that order; junction bases with no gene match: 13. CDR3 length: 17 residues. Germline CDR1 reads DFQATT; CDR2 reads SNEGSKA (reference sequence). Here the CDR3 reads CSARRGGLAGQTYEQYF. The CDR3 nucleotides are TGCAGTGCTAGAAGGGGGGGTCTAGCGGGACAGACCTACGAGCAGTACTTC.

V and J are TRBV5-1 and TRBJ2-7; perhaps D is TRBD1 or TRBD2 (5 bases each). The germline V gene encodes CDR1 SGHRS and CDR2 YFSETQ. The CDR3 covers 15 residues. Deletions cut 2 bases from V and 3 bases from J, with 15 bases between. For the CDR3, the DNA is TGCGCCAGCAGCTTCGGACGGGACGGATTCTACGAGCAGTACTTC. It is translated as CASSFGRDGFYEQYF.

The chain is built from TRBV5-1 and TRBJ1-1; D is undetermined. Germline assignment: CDR1 SGHRS and CDR2 YFSETQ. The CDR3 length is 11 residues. The V end was cut by 1 base, the J end by 8 bases, with 6 bases between. The CDR3 DNA reads TGCGCCAGCAGCTTGATGGGGGAAGCTTTCTTT. The encoded protein is CASSLMGEAFF.

The rearrangement uses TRBV10-3 and TRBJ2-1, with D tentatively TRBD2 (5 bases). The CDR3 is 12 amino acids. Germline-derived CDR1 and CDR2 are ENHRY and SYGVKD. The CDR3 spells CSNSDVGNEQFF. In nucleotides, the CDR3 is TGTTCAAATAGCGACGTCGGGAATGAGCAGTTCTTC.

This clonotype was picked up a small number of times. The rearrangement joins TRBV4-1 to TRBJ1-2; no firm D call. The CDR3 runs 15 residues. With 1 base removed from V and 4 bases from J, the gap between germline ends came to 13 bases. CDR1 and CDR2 (germline): MGHRA, YSYEKL. CDR3 amino acids: CASSQGSTYSYGYTF. The CDR3, as DNA: TGCGCCAGCAGCCAAGGCTCCACTTATTCCTATGGCTACACCTTC.

This clonotype was seen a few times. This chain uses TRBV24-1 with TRBJ2-3; D not certain. Germline CDR1 and CDR2: KGHDR and SFDVKD. The V end was cut by 8 bases, the J end by 1 base, with 15 bases between. The CDR3 is made up of 15 amino acids. As DNA, the CDR3 is TGTGCCACCATCGAACCCGGTGCAGGCACAGATACGCAGTATTTT. Its protein product is CATIEPGAGTDTQYF.

This clonotype was detected once. The rearrangement links TRBV7-9 to TRBJ2-5, with 7 bases lining up with TRBD1. Trimming removed 3 bases from V and 1 base from J; junction bases left unmatched: 2. The germline V gene encodes CDR1 SEHNR and CDR2 FQNEAQ (reference sequence). The CDR3 is made up of 14 amino acids. The CDR3 sequence is CASSLTGFQETQYF. The DNA for the CDR3 is TGTGCCAGCAGCTTGACAGGGTTCCAAGAGACCCAGTACTTC.

This clonotype was seen a handful of times. J is TRBJ2-7 and V is TRBV29-1; 8 bases match TRBD2. Losses at the gene ends were 0 bases for V and 7 bases for J; bases not matched to a gene: 5. Germline V CDR1 and CDR2: SQVTM, ANQGSEA. The CDR3 covers 13 residues. The CDR3, as DNA: TGCAGCGTTGAAGATGGTCCGGGAGGGGAGCAGTACTTC. Amino acids: CSVEDGPGGEQYF.

This clonotype was seen only a few times. The genes are TRBV27 and TRBJ1-2, with 9 bases aligning to TRBD1. The CDR3 runs to 17 residues. Germline V gives CDR1 MNHEY, CDR2 SMNVEV (reference sequence). V trimming: 4 bases; J trimming: 4 bases; junction bases outside the gene matches: 13. The CDR3 spells CASSSYLTGGPSYGYTF. The CDR3 DNA reads as TGTGCCAGCAGTTCCTACCTGACAGGGGGACCGAGCTATGGCTACACCTTC.

V usage is TRBV19 and J usage is TRBJ2-2; TRBD1 matches at 10 bases. The CDR3 is 16 residues long. Trimming took 8 bases from V and 5 from J; bases not matched to a gene: 11. In germline, CDR1 is LNHDA, CDR2 SQIVND (reference sequence). The CDR3 loop reads CASLGRWTGGTGELFF. For the CDR3, the DNA is TGTGCCAGTTTGGGCCGTTGGACAGGGGGGACCGGGGAGCTGTTTTTT.

There are a few counts of this clonotype. The chain joins TRBV6-2 or TRBV6-3 to TRBJ2-1, with 7 bases fitting TRBD2. After removal of 6 bases from V and 6 bases from J, the junction contained 8 bases not matched to a gene. CDR1 and CDR2 from the germline V gene are MNHEY and SVGEGT. This CDR3 region has 14 residues. The CDR3 coding sequence is TGTGCCAGCAGCCACCTCGGGACTACCAATGAGCAGTTCTTC. Amino acids: CASSHLGTTNEQFF.

This clonotype was recorded at least ten times. The chain uses TRBV14 and TRBJ2-7; D unresolved. Germline assignment: CDR1 SGHDN and CDR2 FVKESK. The CDR3 sequence is 17 residues long. V lost 0 bases and J lost 6, with 21 bases in between. In DNA, the CDR3 is TGTGCCAGCAGCCAAGATTTAGGATCGCCGCTGTGGGGCGAGCAGTACTTC. Protein product: CASSQDLGSPLWGEQYF.

This clonotype was detected only a few times. V is TRBV27 and J is TRBJ2-1; 16 bases match TRBD2. CDR1 and CDR2 (germline): MNHEY, SMNVEV (reference sequence). This CDR3 is 17 amino acids long. With 0 bases clipped from V and 8 bases from J, the junction kept 4 bases outside the gene matches. The DNA of the CDR3 is TGTGCCAGCAGTTTATCGGTGGGACTAGCGGGAGGGCATGAGCAGTTCTTC. It encodes CASSLSVGLAGGHEQFF.